The entry below gives a single T cell receptor (beta chain) sequence along with its context. Antigen unknown. TCRdb reprocessed the RT-PCR reads with MiXCR, giving one entry per CDR3 protein. The data show some 600,000 distinct CDR3 sequences, around 13% seen once. The data were taken from a study of response to subunit inactivated influenza vaccine. Broader study findings: Authors proposed each seasonal influenza vaccination draws in few new T cells.

The CDR3 totals 16 residues. Trimming left V 6 bases short and J 3 bases short, with 20 bases between. Germline loops: CDR1 MNHNS, CDR2 SASEGT. The TCR sequence derives from a man in his fifties or sixties who received an inactivated influenza vaccine. This sequence joins TRBV6-1 and TRBJ1-1; D is uncertain. The sample here was PBMCs from blood, taken about 14 days before vaccination. CDR3 sequence: CASRAEGRKGDTEAFF. The DNA for the CDR3 is TGTGCCAGCAGGGCGGAGGGCCGGAAAGGAGACACTGAAGCTTTCTTT.